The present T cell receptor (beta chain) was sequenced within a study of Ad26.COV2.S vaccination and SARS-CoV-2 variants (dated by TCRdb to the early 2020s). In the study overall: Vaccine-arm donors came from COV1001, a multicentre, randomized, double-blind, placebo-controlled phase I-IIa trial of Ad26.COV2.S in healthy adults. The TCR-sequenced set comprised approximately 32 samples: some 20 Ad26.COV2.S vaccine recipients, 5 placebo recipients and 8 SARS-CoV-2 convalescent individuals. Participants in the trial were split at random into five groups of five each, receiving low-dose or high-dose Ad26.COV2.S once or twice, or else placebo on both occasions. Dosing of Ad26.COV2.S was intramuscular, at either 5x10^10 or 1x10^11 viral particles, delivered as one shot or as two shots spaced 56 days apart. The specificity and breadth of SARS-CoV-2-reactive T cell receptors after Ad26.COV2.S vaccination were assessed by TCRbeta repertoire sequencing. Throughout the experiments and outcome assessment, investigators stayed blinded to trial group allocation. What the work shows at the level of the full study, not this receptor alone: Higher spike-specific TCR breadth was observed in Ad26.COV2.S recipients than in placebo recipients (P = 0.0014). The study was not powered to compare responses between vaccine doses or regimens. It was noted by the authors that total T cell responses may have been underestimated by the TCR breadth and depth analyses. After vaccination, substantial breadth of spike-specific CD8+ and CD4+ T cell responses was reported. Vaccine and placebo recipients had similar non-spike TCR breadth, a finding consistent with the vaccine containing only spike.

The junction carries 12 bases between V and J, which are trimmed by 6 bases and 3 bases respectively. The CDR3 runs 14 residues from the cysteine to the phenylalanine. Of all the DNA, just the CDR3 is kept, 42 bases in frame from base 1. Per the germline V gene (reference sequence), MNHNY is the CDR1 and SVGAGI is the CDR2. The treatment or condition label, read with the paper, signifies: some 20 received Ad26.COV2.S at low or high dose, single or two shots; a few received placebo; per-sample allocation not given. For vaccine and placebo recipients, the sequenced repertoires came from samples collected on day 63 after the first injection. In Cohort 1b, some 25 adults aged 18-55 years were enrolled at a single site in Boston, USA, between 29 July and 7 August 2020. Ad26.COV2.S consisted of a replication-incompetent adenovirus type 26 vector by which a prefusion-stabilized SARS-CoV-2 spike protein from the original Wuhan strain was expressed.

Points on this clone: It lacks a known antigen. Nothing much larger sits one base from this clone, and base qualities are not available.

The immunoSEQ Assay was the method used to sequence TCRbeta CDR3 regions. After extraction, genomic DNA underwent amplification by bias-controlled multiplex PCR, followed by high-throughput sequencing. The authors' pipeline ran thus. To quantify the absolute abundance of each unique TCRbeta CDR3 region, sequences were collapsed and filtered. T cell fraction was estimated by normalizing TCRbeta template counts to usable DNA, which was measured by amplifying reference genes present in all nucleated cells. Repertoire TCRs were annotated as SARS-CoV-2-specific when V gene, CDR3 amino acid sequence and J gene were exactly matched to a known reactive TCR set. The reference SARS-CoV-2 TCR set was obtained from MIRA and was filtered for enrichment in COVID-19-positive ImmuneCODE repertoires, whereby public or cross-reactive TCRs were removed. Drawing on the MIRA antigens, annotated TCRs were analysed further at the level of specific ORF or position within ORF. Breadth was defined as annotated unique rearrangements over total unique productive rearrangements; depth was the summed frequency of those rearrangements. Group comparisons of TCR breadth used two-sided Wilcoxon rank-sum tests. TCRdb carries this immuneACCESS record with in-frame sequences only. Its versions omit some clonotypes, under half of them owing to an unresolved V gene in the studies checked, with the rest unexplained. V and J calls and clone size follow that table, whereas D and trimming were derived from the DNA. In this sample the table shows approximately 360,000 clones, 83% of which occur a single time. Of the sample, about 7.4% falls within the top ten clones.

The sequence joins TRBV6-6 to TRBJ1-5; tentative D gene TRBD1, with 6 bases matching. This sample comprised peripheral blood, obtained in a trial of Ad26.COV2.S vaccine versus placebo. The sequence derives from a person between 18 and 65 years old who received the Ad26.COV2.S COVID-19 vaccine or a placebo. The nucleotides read TGTGCCAGCAGCCCTACAGGGTCCAATCAGCCCCAGCATTTT. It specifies CASSPTGSNQPQHF.